The 10 T cell receptor beta chains below come from one sample, sequenced in a study of identical twins. Using its own MiXCR run on the 5' RACE reads, TCRdb lists one record per CDR3 protein. Here the sample spans around 960,000 distinct CDR3 sequences, approximately 13% being singletons. These data were also reused for a study on yellow fever vaccine responses in identical twins.

Sequencing used PBMCs. These TCRs come from a woman between 18 and 29 years old in good health.

This clonotype was counted between two and nine times. CDR3 in amino acids: CASSLRDFNQPQHF. CDR3 DNA sequence: TGTGCCAGCAGCTTGAGGGATTTCAATCAGCCCCAGCATTTT. The chain is built from TRBV5-5 and TRBJ1-5, with D hard to call. The CDR3 covers 14 residues. Trimming pared 1 base from V and 3 bases from J, leaving 8 bases between. The germline V gene has CDR1 SGHKS and CDR2 YYEKEE (reference sequence).

This clonotype was observed a handful of times. The chain is built from TRBV10-3 and TRBJ2-1; TRBD2 agrees at 12 bases. The CDR3 spans 13 residues. V was pared by 8 bases and J by 7 bases, with 3 bases of the junction left unmatched. Looked up from germline, CDR1 is ENHRY and CDR2 is SYGVKD. CDR3: CAIALAGGNEQFF. CDR3 sequence (DNA): TGTGCCATCGCTCTAGCGGGGGGGAATGAGCAGTTCTTC.

Many counts were recorded for this clonotype. This chain joins TRBV12-3 or TRBV12-4 and TRBJ2-3; perhaps TRBD2 as D (6 bases). The ends were cut back, 5 bases at V and 2 bases at J, with 14 bases in the middle. The CDR3 runs to 15 residues. The CDR3 region is CASSRETVDTDTQYF. CDR3 DNA sequence: TGTGCCAGCAGTCGGGAGACAGTCGACACAGATACGCAGTATTTT.

The V gene is TRBV12-3 or TRBV12-4, the J gene TRBJ2-3; 9 bases fit TRBD2. This CDR3 contains 15 residues. Trimming removed 7 bases from V and 3 bases from J; junction bases left unmatched: 8. CDR3 bases: TGTGCCAGCAACTCGGGGACTAGCCGTACAGATACGCAGTATTTT. Protein sequence: CASNSGTSRTDTQYF.

The rearrangement joins TRBV12-3 or TRBV12-4 to TRBJ2-7, with D perhaps TRBD2 (6 bases). Trimming shortened V by 8 bases and J by 4 bases, and 15 bases separated the two germline ends. The CDR3 extends over 13 amino acids. CDR3 DNA: TGTGCCAGCTCGGACCGACTAGATTACGAGCAGTACTTC. Its translation: CASSDRLDYEQYF.

This clonotype was detected a few times. CDR3 bases: TGCGCCAGCACCGCAGGGGGCGCGGGTGAAAAACTGTTTTTT. This sequence encodes CASTAGGAGEKLFF. V and J are TRBV5-1 and TRBJ1-4; 8 bases are a match to TRBD1. Germline V lookup: CDR1 SGHRS, CDR2 YFSETQ. V lost 6 bases, J lost 7 bases, and 8 bases stayed unmatched. CDR3 length equals 14 residues.

This clonotype came up a few times. In nucleotides, the CDR3 is TGTGCCAGCAGTTACTCTGCAGGGATAGGTGAAAAACTGTTTTTT. Its protein product is CASSYSAGIGEKLFF. The gene calls are TRBV6-5 and TRBJ1-4; possible D gene TRBD1, 5 bases. Germline V gene lookup returns CDR1 MNHEY and CDR2 SVGAGI. This CDR3 has 15 residues. The ends were cut back, 0 bases at V and 7 bases at J, with 12 bases in the middle.

This clonotype appeared many times. The V call is TRBV20-1, the J call TRBJ1-5; D is perhaps TRBD1 (6 bases). Germline V gene lookup returns CDR1 DFQATT and CDR2 SNEGSKA (reference sequence). V was clipped by 3 bases and J by 9 bases, with 12 bases between them. The CDR3 has 12 residues. CDR3 nucleotides: TGCAGTGCTAGCAGGGGTCGGGCGCCCCAGCATTTT. Residues: CSASRGRAPQHF.

Only a few counts were recorded for this clonotype. The gene calls are TRBV7-8 and TRBJ2-7; D ambiguous. Germline lookup yields CDR1 SGHVS and CDR2 FQNEAQ. The V end was cut by 2 bases, the J end by 0 bases, with 11 bases between. The CDR3 length is 15 residues. The CDR3 region is CASSLQAPSSYEQYF. DNA for the CDR3: TGTGCCAGCAGCTTACAAGCGCCTAGCTCCTACGAGCAGTACTTC.

This clonotype was observed a handful of times. The genes are TRBV29-1 and TRBJ2-7; D is perhaps TRBD2 (6 bases). The V and J ends lost 3 bases and 4 bases respectively, with 13 bases between them. Germline-derived CDR1 and CDR2 are SQVTM and ANQGSEA. The CDR3 has 13 amino acids. The CDR3 DNA reads TGCAGCGTTGACTCCGGGACTCGGTACGAGCAGTACTTC. This gives the protein CSVDSGTRYEQYF.